The 17 T cell receptor beta chains listed next were all sequenced from one sample in a study of CD8+CD57+ T cells in acquired aplastic anemia. Genomic DNA constituted the template upon which TCR beta VDJ and CDR3 profiling was performed. A single record per CDR3 protein comes from TCRdb applying MiXCR to the reads. The sample has 400,000 to 500,000 distinct CDR3 sequences; 65% to 80% are singletons. The sample was sorted CD4+, CD8+, or CD8+CD57+ T cells (not recorded which) from PBMCs. All receptors come from a human donor in good health, serving as a control.

Comments on this clonotype: The junction and the germline gene differ at one end; a read error may be behind it. The rearrangement joins TRBV7-2 to TRBJ1-3; TRBD1 matches at 9 bases. CDR1 and CDR2 from the germline V gene are SGHTA and FQGNSA. The CDR3 runs to 14 residues. The chain's CDR3 is CASSLGQGGNPIYF. DNA of the CDR3: TGTGCCAGCAGCTTGGGACAGGGAGGAAACCCCATATATTTT.

Worth noting for this clonotype: Its ends do not fully match the called genes, so a read error is possible. The CDR3 bases are TGTGCCAGCGGAACGGCTGCAGGGGCCAACGTCCTGACTTTC. It specifies CASGTAAGANVLTF. This chain connects TRBV10-1 to TRBJ2-6; D might be TRBD2 (5 bases). The CDR3 covers 14 residues. Germline-derived CDR1 and CDR2 are WNHNN and SYGVQD (reference sequence).

This clonotype has at least ten counts. The V call is TRBV2, the J call TRBJ2-3; 11 bases fit TRBD2. Germline-derived CDR1 and CDR2 are SNHLY and FYNNEI. The CDR3 covers 15 residues. The junction had 7 bases not matched to a gene; V was cut back by 6 bases and J by 5 bases. The CDR3 is CASRLLAGAGDTQYF. The CDR3 bases are TGTGCCAGCAGGTTACTAGCGGGGGCAGGAGATACGCAGTATTTT.

This clonotype was observed at least ten times. This may arise from a read error, as a much more abundant clone is one base away. Lacking the conserved final phenylalanine or tryptophan, this CDR3 likely reflects a read error. V gene TRBV2 combines with J gene TRBJ1-2; TRBD1 matches at 7 bases. Germline V gives CDR1 SNHLY, CDR2 FYNNEI. CDR3 length: 15 residues. With 10 bases clipped from V and 0 bases from J, the junction kept 11 bases outside the gene matches. As DNA, the CDR3 is TGTGCCATCTCTCCCAGGGGGACAACTAACTATGGCTACACCCTC. This codes for CAISPRGTTNYGYTL.

This clonotype was detected only once. The chain has TRBV6-1 and TRBJ2-7; D might be TRBD2 (6 bases). This CDR3 has 14 residues. Germline V gene data show CDR1 as MNHNS and CDR2 as SASEGT. V shed 0 bases and J shed 1 base, with 7 bases lying between them. The CDR3 sequence is CASSEAGRSYEQYF. Here the CDR3 DNA reads TGTGCCAGCAGTGAAGCAGGGAGGTCCTACGAGCAGTACTTC.

The V and J genes are TRBV3-1 and TRBJ1-2, with 8 bases fitting TRBD1. In germline, CDR1 is LGHDT, CDR2 YNNKEL (reference sequence). With V trimmed by 0 bases and J by 4 bases, 7 bases remained unmatched. There are 16 residues in the CDR3. CDR3 DNA: TGTGCCAGCAGCCAAGAAAGTGGCAGGGGGCCCTATGGCTACACCTTC. Its translation is CASSQESGRGPYGYTF.

Remarks on this clonotype: The CDR3 does not end in the conserved phenylalanine or tryptophan, so this is likely a read error. The chain joins TRBV11-3 to TRBJ2-7, with 8 positions matching TRBD1. J was trimmed by 2 bases and V by 5 bases; bases with no gene match: 5. CDR3 length: 14 residues. Germline-derived CDR1 and CDR2 are SGHNT and YENEEA. The chain's CDR3 is CASSPGTGPYEQYS. The CDR3 nucleotides are TGTGCCAGCAGCCCCGGGACAGGACCCTACGAGCAGTACTCC.

This chain connects TRBV7-2 to TRBJ1-3; D is unclear. Deletions cut 6 bases from V and 9 bases from J, with 18 bases between. The CDR3 length is 14 residues. Germline V gene lookup returns CDR1 SGHTA and CDR2 FQGNSA. CDR3 nucleotides: TGTGCCAGCAGACTCGTGGGCTCTAGAAGCACCATATATTTT. Translating gives CASRLVGSRSTIYF.

The chain couples TRBV20-1 to TRBJ2-7, with D perhaps given as TRBD1 or TRBD2 (5 bases each). V was shortened by 4 bases and J by 4 bases, with 17 bases between the two germline ends. Germline-derived CDR1 and CDR2 are DFQATT and SNEGSKA (reference sequence). CDR3 length equals 14 residues. This chain's CDR3 is CSAKRGDEQYEQYF. The CDR3 DNA follows: TGCAGTGCTAAGAGGGGTGACGAGCAGTACGAGCAGTACTTC.

Regarding this clonotype: Given a much more abundant clone one base away, this may be a read error. The rearrangement joins TRBV6-1 to TRBJ1-5, with D uncertain. The CDR3 runs to 13 residues. Germline-derived CDR1 and CDR2 are MNHNS and SASEGT. The CDR3 loop reads CASSESSDQPQHF. The CDR3 DNA sequence: TGTGCCAGCAGTGAATCTAGCGATCAGCCCCAGCATTTT.

Only one count was recorded for this clonotype. The rearrangement joins TRBV20-1 to TRBJ2-7; possibly TRBD1 for D (6 bases). The CDR3 loop spans 13 amino acids. Germline-derived CDR1 and CDR2 are DFQATT and SNEGSKA (reference sequence). Trimming stripped 3 bases from V and 7 bases from J, with 16 bases between. The CDR3 region has the DNA TGCAGTGCTAGTGCTCAGGGGAAAGGTGAGCAGTACTTC. This sequence encodes CSASAQGKGEQYF.

This rearrangement joins TRBV2 to TRBJ2-5; TRBD1 agrees at 12 bases. The CDR3 has 16 amino acids. CDR1 is SNHLY and CDR2 is FYNNEI in the germline V gene. The CDR3 reads CLSSRDRGRVGGTQYF. As DNA, the CDR3 is TGTCTCAGCAGTCGGGACAGGGGGCGCGTCGGTGGGACCCAGTACTTC.

This clonotype was seen at least ten times. The V gene is TRBV29-1, the J gene TRBJ1-1; D may be TRBD1 (5 bases). The length of the CDR3 is 14 residues. CDR1 is SQVTM, CDR2 ANQGSEA, per germline. V gave up 0 bases and J gave up 5 bases, with 13 bases separating them. As DNA, the CDR3 is TGCAGCGTTGAAGAGGGACTGTTGAGTACTGAAGCTTTCTTT. Translating it yields CSVEEGLLSTEAFF.

This sequence joins TRBV7-2 and TRBJ2-1; 10 bases line up with TRBD2. This CDR3 contains 14 residues. Germline loops: CDR1 SGHTA, CDR2 FQGNSA. V was pared by 5 bases and J by 8 bases, with 6 bases of the junction left unmatched. The CDR3 here is CASSLLAGKDEQFF. The CDR3 DNA reads as TGTGCCAGCAGCCTACTAGCGGGGAAGGATGAGCAGTTCTTC.

The J gene is TRBJ1-5, the V gene TRBV20-1; the D is unclear. The CDR3 has 13 residues. Trimming stripped 5 bases from V and 1 base from J, with 9 bases between. Germline lookup yields CDR1 DFQATT and CDR2 SNEGSKA (reference sequence). The CDR3 loop reads CSAATGSNQPQHF. CDR3 sequence (DNA): TGCAGTGCTGCCACGGGGAGCAATCAGCCCCAGCATTTT.

A remark on this clonotype: Because the CDR3 is missing its conserved closing phenylalanine or tryptophan, this is likely a read error. The gene calls are TRBV19 and TRBJ1-1, with 7 bases matching TRBD1. The CDR3 covers 13 residues. The ends lost 2 bases at V and 4 bases at J; junction bases unmatched: 1. Germline V lookup: CDR1 LNHDA, CDR2 SQIVND (reference sequence). DNA for the CDR3: TGTGCCAGTAGTATACAGGGGGGCACTGAAGCTTTCTCT. Protein product: CASSIQGGTEAFS.

The table lists this clonotype with a few counts. This rearrangement joins TRBV2 to TRBJ1-3; D might be TRBD1 (5 bases). Germline V lookup: CDR1 SNHLY, CDR2 FYNNEI. Deletions cut 4 bases from V and 3 bases from J, with 7 bases between. The CDR3 has 13 amino acids. CDR3 in amino acids: CASSGQNGNTIYF. The DNA for the CDR3 is TGTGCCAGCAGTGGACAGAATGGAAACACCATATATTTT. Based on the CDR3 plus reference TRBV2 and TRBJ1-3, the full variable domain is EPEVTQTPSHQVTQMGQEVILRCVPISNHLYFYWYRQILGQKVEFLVSFYNNEISEKSEIFDDQFSVERPDGSNFTLKIRSTKLEDSAMYFCASSGQNGNTIYFGEGSWLTVV.